This passage covers 27 T cell receptor beta chains from one sample sequenced in a study of T-cell memory formation after mild COVID-19 (dated by TCRdb to the early 2020s). Preparation of the library involved 5' RACE. Data came from an Illumina NovaSeq 6000. TCRdb applied fastp at Q25 and MiXCR to the public reads, then kept only in-frame beta chains. Records with the same CDR3 protein are collapsed into one entry carrying the most frequent genes and DNA. In this sample the table shows about 540,000 distinct CDR3 sequences, about a fifth of which occur a single time. Under 15% of the sample is held by the ten biggest clonotypes. Material for sequencing was PBMCs or a T cell subset sorted from them (not recorded which). The receptors shown here come from an adult woman who had mild COVID-19 (a few samples of this study predate the infection). The sample titles of this study are shuffled in the database, so cell type and time point are left out; the donor was told from shared clones.

The chain links TRBV24-1 to TRBJ2-3; D is unresolved. V shed 5 bases and J shed 1 base, with 15 bases lying between them. The V gene's germline CDR1 is KGHDR and CDR2 SFDVKD. The CDR3 totals 16 residues. The CDR3 sequence is CATSVTASSGTDTQYF. The CDR3 DNA sequence: TGTGCCACCAGTGTGACGGCTTCTTCGGGCACAGATACGCAGTATTTT.

This clonotype was found a few times. This chain links TRBV5-1 with TRBJ1-6; a weak D match, TRBD1 (6 bases). This CDR3 is 14 amino acids long. Germline CDR1 is SGHRS and CDR2 is YFSETQ. Trimming pared 6 bases from V and 10 bases from J, leaving 17 bases between. The CDR3: CASTQTGFRSPLHF. The CDR3 bases are TGCGCCAGCACCCAGACAGGCTTCAGATCACCCCTCCACTTT.

V usage is TRBV24-1 and J usage is TRBJ2-1; TRBD2 aligns across 9 bases. Germline V CDR1 and CDR2: KGHDR, SFDVKD. Unmatched junction bases numbered 4, after V lost 12 bases and J lost 8 bases. CDR3 size: 11 residues. CDR3 amino acids: CAAAGGDEQFF. DNA of the CDR3: TGTGCCGCCGCGGGGGGGGATGAGCAGTTCTTC.

This sequence joins TRBV19 and TRBJ1-5; 11 bases fit TRBD1. The CDR3 runs 15 residues. V was pared by 5 bases and J by 4 bases, with 4 bases of the junction left unmatched. From germline, CDR1 is LNHDA and CDR2 SQIVND (reference sequence). CDR3 sequence: CASSYRDRGNQPQHF. CDR3 DNA: TGTGCCAGTAGTTACCGGGACAGGGGGAATCAGCCCCAGCATTTT.

The genes are TRBV24-1 and TRBJ1-3; TRBD1 might be the D (6 bases). The germline V gene encodes CDR1 KGHDR and CDR2 SFDVKD. This CDR3 is built from 14 residues. V was trimmed by 9 bases and J by 0 bases, leaving 11 bases between them. CDR3 sequence reads: CATQDSASGNTIYF. The CDR3 region has the DNA TGTGCCACCCAGGACAGTGCCTCTGGAAACACCATATATTTT.

This clonotype was counted a few times. The chain combines TRBV12-3 or TRBV12-4 with TRBJ2-4; D possibly corresponds to TRBD1 (8 bases). CDR3 length equals 14 residues. The ends were cut back, 5 bases at V and 5 bases at J, with 13 bases in the middle. CDR3 nucleotides: TGTGCCAGCAGTACAACAGGGGGGGAAAACATTCAGTACTTC. Amino acids: CASSTTGGENIQYF.

This clonotype was seen only a few times. The V gene is TRBV5-1, the J gene TRBJ2-7, with 9 bases that match TRBD2. Germline V gene data show CDR1 as SGHRS and CDR2 as YFSETQ. The V segment lost 0 bases and the J segment 3 bases; nucleotides outside the gene matches: 7. This CDR3 spans 16 amino acids. The CDR3 is CASSLDTPTSGYEQYF. The CDR3 nucleotides read TGCGCCAGCAGCTTGGATACTCCGACTAGCGGCTACGAGCAGTACTTC.

This clonotype was observed a handful of times. The chain links TRBV7-9 to TRBJ2-7; TRBD1 aligns across 12 bases. The CDR3 extends over 15 amino acids. Germline CDR1 is SEHNR and CDR2 is FQNEAQ (reference sequence). J gave up 5 bases and V 4 bases, and 6 bases lay outside the gene matches. CDR3 sequence (DNA): TGTGCCAGCAGCTCCTGGGACAGGGGGCAACACGAGCAGTACTTC. It translates to CASSSWDRGQHEQYF.

Ten or more counts support this clonotype. The genes are TRBV10-3 and TRBJ2-5; weak D call: TRBD2 (6 bases). CDR1 ENHRY and CDR2 SYGVKD come from the germline V gene. V lost 3 bases to trimming and J lost 2 bases, with 13 bases between them. This CDR3 spans 15 amino acids. The CDR3 region is CAISEPGLTQETQYF. DNA of the CDR3: TGTGCCATCAGTGAACCGGGACTCACACAAGAGACCCAGTACTTC.

This rearrangement joins TRBV6-4 to TRBJ2-1; 8 nucleotides align to TRBD1. This CDR3 has 16 amino acids. V was clipped by 0 bases and J by 2 bases; unmatched bases: 3. Germline V gives CDR1 MRHNA, CDR2 SNTAGT. The CDR3 is CASSDSRTGPYNEQFF. CDR3 nucleotides: TGTGCCAGCAGTGACTCCCGGACAGGGCCCTACAATGAGCAGTTCTTC.

The rearrangement uses TRBV19 and TRBJ2-1, with TRBD2 matching 9 bases. The CDR3 consists of 15 residues. The V segment lost 2 bases and the J segment 5 bases; nucleotides outside the gene matches: 4. Germline CDR1 and CDR2: LNHDA and SQIVND (reference sequence). Here the CDR3 reads CASSISSGGNNEQFF. The CDR3 DNA follows: TGTGCCAGTAGTATATCCAGCGGGGGGAACAATGAGCAGTTCTTC.

This clonotype was seen a handful of times. The V gene is TRBV2, the J gene TRBJ2-3, with D perhaps being TRBD1 or TRBD2 (6 bases each). CDR1 is SNHLY, CDR2 FYNNEI, per germline. The CDR3 totals 15 residues. V lost 6 bases, J lost 2 bases, and 15 bases lay in between. The CDR3, as DNA: TGTGCCAGCAGGAAACAGGGAGGATTCACAGATACGCAGTATTTT. As protein: CASRKQGGFTDTQYF.

This clonotype turned up a few times. The V gene is TRBV6-4, the J gene TRBJ2-1, with D perhaps assigned TRBD1 or TRBD2 (5 bases each). The germline V and J ends were trimmed by 1 base and 5 bases, with 9 bases remaining between them. This CDR3 has 14 amino acids. The germline CDR1 and CDR2 sequences are MRHNA and SNTAGT. CDR3 residues: CASSDWGSHNEQFF. CDR3 DNA: TGTGCCAGCAGTGACTGGGGGAGTCACAATGAGCAGTTCTTC.

The table lists this clonotype with many counts. The rearrangement links TRBV4-1 to TRBJ2-7, with TRBD1 matching 9 bases. V gave up 0 bases and J gave up 0 bases; unmatched junction bases: 0. This CDR3 region has 15 residues. Germline V gene lookup returns CDR1 MGHRA and CDR2 YSYEKL. The CDR3 sequence: CASSQEGQGSYEQYF. The CDR3, as DNA: TGCGCCAGCAGCCAAGAGGGACAGGGCTCCTACGAGCAGTACTTC.

The rearrangement joins TRBV4-2 to TRBJ1-1; D perhaps matches TRBD1 (5 bases). The CDR3 is 15 amino acids. The germline CDR1 and CDR2 sequences are LGHNA and YNFKEQ. V lost 2 bases to trimming and J lost 6 bases, with 16 bases between them. The CDR3 loop is CASSQPQAGVAEAFF. In DNA form, the CDR3 reads TGTGCCAGCAGCCAACCCCAGGCGGGGGTAGCTGAAGCTTTCTTT.

V usage is TRBV24-1 and J usage is TRBJ2-3, with 10 bases fitting TRBD2. This CDR3 has 16 amino acids. The V gene's germline CDR1 is KGHDR and CDR2 SFDVKD. The V and J ends lost 5 bases and 1 base, in that order; junction bases with no gene match: 5. CDR3 in amino acids: CATSGLAGAGTDTQYF. DNA of the CDR3: TGTGCCACCAGTGGTCTAGCGGGAGCGGGCACAGATACGCAGTATTTT.

In its sample, this clonotype was seen a few times. J is TRBJ2-7 and V is TRBV10-3, with 9 bases fitting TRBD1. In germline, CDR1 is ENHRY, CDR2 SYGVKD. V gave up 2 bases and J gave up 7 bases; unmatched junction bases: 18. CDR3 length: 18 residues. The CDR3 coding sequence is TGTGCCATCAGTGAGCCCCCCGGGACAGGGTCCCCCTCGGGTGAGCAGTACTTC. Translated: CAISEPPGTGSPSGEQYF.

This clonotype showed up just a few times. The chain uses TRBV4-1 and TRBJ1-1; D is uncertain. The CDR3 runs to 14 residues. The V gene's germline CDR1 is MGHRA and CDR2 YSYEKL. V was clipped by 3 bases and J by 3 bases, with 11 bases between them. The CDR3 here is CASSQNSMYTEAFF. The CDR3 DNA sequence: TGCGCCAGCAGCCAGAACTCCATGTACACTGAAGCTTTCTTT.

This clonotype was seen only a few times. The V and J genes are TRBV7-2 and TRBJ2-5, with 11 bases lining up with TRBD2. Germline trimming cut 6 bases from V and 2 bases from J; bases unmatched to any gene: 8. The CDR3 consists of 16 residues. Looked up from germline, CDR1 is SGHTA and CDR2 is FQGNSA. CDR3 in amino acids: CASRRLAGLRQETQYF. CDR3 DNA: TGTGCCAGCAGAAGACTAGCGGGATTGAGGCAAGAGACCCAGTACTTC.

The gene calls are TRBV12-3 or TRBV12-4 and TRBJ2-3; the D gene is possibly TRBD1 (6 bases). The CDR3 consists of 15 residues. Trimming stripped 3 bases from V and 3 bases from J, with 13 bases between. The CDR3 loop is CASSFAPQGTDTQYF. Here the CDR3 DNA reads TGTGCCAGCAGTTTCGCCCCCCAGGGGACAGATACGCAGTATTTT.

This clonotype appeared a few times. The chain uses TRBV15 and TRBJ1-5; D might be TRBD1 (6 bases). Per germline, CDR1 LNHNV and CDR2 YYDKDF (reference sequence). Deletions cut 10 bases from V and 5 bases from J, with 18 bases between. The CDR3 spans 14 residues. The CDR3, as DNA: TGTGCCAGCGCGCGAGGACAGTTCCATCAGCCCCAGCATTTT. It encodes CASARGQFHQPQHF. Full variable domain (outside the CDR3, taken from reference TRBV15 and TRBJ1-5): DAMVIQNPRYQVTQFGKPVTLSCSQTLNHNVMYWYQQKSSQAPKLLFHYYDKDFNNEADTPDNFQSRRPNTSFCFLDIRSPGLGDTAMYLCASARGQFHQPQHFGDGTRLSIL.

At least ten counts were recorded for this clonotype. CDR3 residues: CASSLGDTVVGTIYF. The CDR3 DNA reads as TGTGCCAGCAGCTTAGGTGACACGGTTGTCGGCACCATATATTTT. The chain employs TRBV11-2 and TRBJ1-3; D is unclear. The germline V gene encodes CDR1 SGHAT and CDR2 FQNNGV. V was shortened by 1 base and J by 9 bases, with 16 bases between the two germline ends. This CDR3 has 15 residues.

The chain links TRBV29-1 to TRBJ2-7, with D maybe TRBD1 (6 bases). V lost 6 bases and J 1 base, leaving 13 bases between the germline ends. The germline gives CDR1 SQVTM, CDR2 ANQGSEA. This CDR3 comprises 13 residues. The CDR3 bases are TGCAGCGTGGAGACAGGTTCGTCCTACGAGCAGTACTTC. Its protein product is CSVETGSSYEQYF.

The table lists this clonotype with many counts. The V gene is TRBV29-1, the J gene TRBJ2-3; D is possibly TRBD1 or TRBD2 (6 bases each). Trimming shortened V by 2 bases and J by 4 bases, and 19 bases separated the two germline ends. Germline CDR1 reads SQVTM; CDR2 reads ANQGSEA. The CDR3 extends over 16 amino acids. In DNA, the CDR3 is TGCAGCGTTGAATCCCACCCCGGGGGCGGCCCAGATACGCAGTATTTT. Amino acids: CSVESHPGGGPDTQYF.

This clonotype was counted a few times. The genes are TRBV3-1 and TRBJ2-2; TRBD2 matches at 9 bases. There are 16 residues in the CDR3. Germline CDR1 and CDR2: LGHDT and YNNKEL (reference sequence). V was clipped by 1 base and J by 1 base; unmatched bases: 1. The CDR3 DNA reads as TGTGCCAGCAGCCAAGGGACTAGCGAGAACACCGGGGAGCTGTTTTTT. It yields the protein CASSQGTSENTGELFF.

Only a few counts were recorded for this clonotype. The rearrangement uses TRBV12-3 or TRBV12-4 and TRBJ2-1; TRBD1 matches at 10 bases. J lost 4 bases, V lost 5 bases, and 8 bases had no gene match. This CDR3 region has 16 residues. CDR3 DNA: TGTGCCAGCAGTCGACAGGGGGCCATACCTTACAATGAGCAGTTCTTC. This sequence encodes CASSRQGAIPYNEQFF.

This clonotype occurred a few times. This chain joins TRBV29-1 and TRBJ2-1; TRBD2 matches at 8 bases. Germline loops: CDR1 SQVTM, CDR2 ANQGSEA. This CDR3 is 14 amino acids long. Here the CDR3 DNA reads TGCAACGTGATGATAGCGGGGAAGGGGAATGAGCAGTTCTTC. Translated: CNVMIAGKGNEQFF.